This TCR beta chain was identified during a study of blood T cell repertoires in COVID-19. Trimming removed 4 bases from V and 2 bases from J, with 15 bases in between. This CDR3 has 15 amino acids. Looked up from germline, CDR1 is SGHRS and CDR2 is YFSETQ. Assignment of participants to cohorts was predicated upon participant-reported clinical history. Repertoires were generated with immunoSEQ multiplex PCR, while TCRdb's copy carries only in-frame clones and drops some. The repertoire holds a few hundred thousand clones, more than 85% seen once, with about 3% in the top ten. The receptor's source is a woman aged 30 to 39 who had recovered from COVID-19. This chain connects TRBV5-1 to TRBJ2-5; a possible D gene is TRBD1 (5 bases). The sequencing sample was made of PBMCs or T cells enriched from blood (not recorded which). The CDR3 DNA follows: TGCGCCAGCAGCCTAGACCCTGGGGCTCAAGAGACCCAGTACTTC. It specifies CASSLDPGAQETQYF.